This entry is about one T cell receptor (beta chain). Antigen: not known. This CDR3 region has 15 residues. Trimming shortened V by 2 bases and J by 0 bases, and 9 bases separated the two germline ends. CDR1 KGHSH and CDR2 LQKENI come from the germline V gene. These data come from a study of cytomegalovirus exposure and HLA in healthy donors. Study-wide results and caveats: A later analysis appeared to link common viral pathogens to several of the most significant clusters. Later on, a genetic analysis was performed. It linked a missense variant in DCLRE1C with V- and J-gene trimming of TCR beta. What a later analysis reportedly showed was that an Asian-associated ancestry cluster had fewer N-insertions than the approximately 700-donor mean.

With 60 Vbeta and 13 Jbeta primers, the PCR was carried out. Original data processing: Later work found 80 million or so unique TCR beta chains, with about 10 million shared. Measured with immunoSEQ multiplex PCR; TCRdb has only the in-frame clones, and not every one. V and J calls and clone size are those listed in that table; D and trimming were worked out from the DNA. The table has fewer than 120,000 clones, approximately 79% seen once. Sequenced sample: PBMCs. This TCR was recovered from a man younger than 40 in good health and CMV-seropositive. The chain joins TRBV18 to TRBJ2-3, with D perhaps matching TRBD2 (6 bases). The CDR3 nucleotides read TGTGCCAGCTCACCAGCGGGGCCTAGCACAGATACGCAGTATTTT. This sequence encodes CASSPAGPSTDTQYF.